The entry below describes one T cell receptor beta chain. Its antigen remains unidentified. The draw of peripheral blood yielded ten milliliters from each donor. Germline assignment: CDR1 MNHEY and CDR2 SVGEGT. The germline V and J ends were trimmed by 10 bases and 8 bases, with 21 bases remaining between them. CDR3 length: 14 amino acids. The source of the sample is a study of blood T cells in healthy people across ages. Study conclusions and caveats: The authors considered diversity estimates from one million T cells to be underestimates. Unsorted PBMC material precluded a definitive naive versus antigen-experienced comparison. Age brought a roughly linear fall in TCR beta diversity measured per million T cells.

Then a second PCR, running roughly 7 to 11 cycles, was carried out with a sample-barcoded 5' primer and a J-beta primer mix. One entry per CDR3 protein results from TCRdb running MiXCR on the 5' RACE reads. The sample shows about 1,500,000 distinct CDR3 sequences, roughly 27% of them seen only once. The receptor was isolated from a woman aged 25 to 39 in good health. Sequencing used blood. The rearrangement links TRBV6-2 or TRBV6-3 to TRBJ2-1, with D possibly matching TRBD2 (7 bases). The CDR3 bases are TGTGCCACCGGCCGGGGGGCGTTTGGGGATGAGCAGTTCTTC. Encoded protein: CATGRGAFGDEQFF.